This TCR beta chain was sequenced for a study of blood T cells in healthy people across ages. About the research overall: Capture via template switching afforded approximately one barcoded beta molecule per two T cells.

Comment on this clonotype: The antigen remains unidentified.

CDR3 length: 13 amino acids. The germline V and J ends were trimmed by 2 bases and 4 bases, with 8 bases remaining between them. Germline lookup yields CDR1 MNHEY and CDR2 SVGEGT. Alongside a J-beta primer mix, a sample-barcoded 5' primer served in a second PCR lasting roughly 6 to 12 cycles. Through a template-switch adaptor with 12 random nucleotides, each cDNA molecule received a tag. One entry per CDR3 protein results from TCRdb running MiXCR on the 5' RACE reads. The table records about 830,000 distinct CDR3 sequences, around two thirds of them present only once. Per sample, no less than 5 micrograms of total RNA were extracted. General study findings and limits: Naive T cell percentage strongly correlated with TCR beta diversity.

Sequences were obtained from blood. The V and J genes are TRBV6-2 or TRBV6-3 and TRBJ1-2; no clear D gene. The TCR originated in a man aged 25 to 40 in good health. The CDR3 region is CASSYVPIYGYTF. CDR3 nucleotides: TGTGCCAGCAGTTACGTGCCCATCTATGGCTACACCTTC.